These 31 T cell receptor beta chains originate from one sample sequenced in a study of blood T cell repertoires in COVID-19. Sequenced by immunoSEQ multiplex PCR; TCRdb stores in-frame clones only, minus some. The data contain 30,000 to 40,000 clones, approximately 85% of them singletons. The specimen was peripheral blood. The source of these receptors is a man aged 55-75 years with active or convalescent COVID-19.

This chain's CDR3 is CASSPGGTNTGELFF. For the CDR3, the DNA is TGTGCCAGCAGCCCCGGCGGGACGAACACCGGGGAGCTGTTTTTT. V usage is TRBV27 and J usage is TRBJ2-2, with a tentative D call TRBD2 (6 bases). This CDR3 spans 15 amino acids. Germline V gene lookup returns CDR1 MNHEY and CDR2 SMNVEV (reference sequence). Trimming shortened V by 6 bases and J by 0 bases, and 11 bases separated the two germline ends.

The chain joins TRBV28 to TRBJ1-5; tentative D call: TRBD1 (5 bases). Germline loops: CDR1 MDHEN, CDR2 SYDVKM. This CDR3 spans 15 amino acids. V lost 2 bases and J lost 6, with 14 bases in between. CDR3 protein: CASSLRGGSAQPQHF. The CDR3 nucleotides read TGTGCCAGCAGTTTAAGGGGAGGAAGTGCTCAGCCCCAGCATTTT.

The V and J genes are TRBV6-1 and TRBJ1-2, with D perhaps TRBD1 (5 bases). This CDR3 contains 15 residues. Germline CDR1 and CDR2: MNHNS and SASEGT. V lost 2 bases and J lost 4, with 14 bases in between. The CDR3: CASSEFEDTGYGYTF. Written as DNA, the CDR3 is TGTGCCAGCAGTGAATTTGAGGACACTGGCTATGGCTACACCTTC.

This rearrangement joins TRBV10-3 to TRBJ1-5, with D uncertain. There are 14 residues in the CDR3. CDR1 ENHRY and CDR2 SYGVKD come from the germline V gene. Trimming cost V 2 bases and J 9 bases, with 14 bases left between them. CDR3 coding DNA: TGTGCCATCAGTGAGCTTGGAGATGACGGGCCCCAGCATTTT. Its protein product is CAISELGDDGPQHF.

This chain links TRBV29-1 with TRBJ1-2; 8 positions match TRBD1. Germline loops: CDR1 SQVTM, CDR2 ANQGSEA. This CDR3 has 15 residues. With V trimmed by 5 bases and J by 2 bases, 10 bases remained unmatched. The CDR3 reads CSVLGQGSWNYGYTF. The CDR3 nucleotides read TGCAGCGTTCTCGGACAGGGCTCGTGGAACTATGGCTACACCTTC.

The chain has TRBV5-1 and TRBJ2-5; 12 positions match TRBD2. From germline, CDR1 is SGHRS and CDR2 YFSETQ. The ends lost 4 bases at V and 0 bases at J; junction bases unmatched: 10. This CDR3 has 18 residues. The chain's CDR3 is CASSARLAGAHYQETQYF. The CDR3 DNA reads as TGCGCCAGCAGCGCAAGACTAGCGGGGGCCCACTACCAAGAGACCCAGTACTTC.

The chain links TRBV7-2 to TRBJ1-5; tentative D call: TRBD1 (5 bases). V was clipped by 2 bases and J by 5 bases, with 7 bases between them. The CDR3 runs to 13 residues. Looked up from germline, CDR1 is SGHTA and CDR2 is FQGNSA. CDR3 coding DNA: TGTGCCAGCAGCTTACGGGGGGATCAGCCCCAGCATTTT. Encoded protein: CASSLRGDQPQHF.

In regard to this clone: This CDR3 is also generated by other DNA sequences in the sample. The V call is TRBV15, the J call TRBJ1-4; a weak D match, TRBD1 (5 bases). Germline CDR1 and CDR2: LNHNV and YYDKDF (reference sequence). Deletions cut 1 base from V and 1 base from J, with 7 bases between. This CDR3 has 15 residues. CDR3: CATSRGGGTNEKLFF. CDR3 DNA: TGTGCCACCAGCAGAGGGGGGGGAACTAATGAAAAACTGTTTTTT.

V gene TRBV13 combines with J gene TRBJ1-2; 12 positions agree with TRBD1. The CDR3 runs to 16 residues. The V segment lost 7 bases and the J segment 7 bases; nucleotides outside the gene matches: 13. From germline, CDR1 is PRHDT and CDR2 FYEKMQ (reference sequence). CDR3 sequence: CASTLFGTGGVGGYTF. The CDR3 bases are TGTGCCAGCACCCTTTTCGGGACAGGGGGCGTCGGTGGCTACACCTTC.

The rearrangement joins TRBV2 to TRBJ1-2; D might be TRBD1 (5 bases). Germline CDR1 reads SNHLY; CDR2 reads FYNNEI. The CDR3 contains 17 residues. V lost 0 bases, J lost 5 bases, and 19 bases lay in between. The CDR3 spells CASSEALRRGGSYGYTF. CDR3 sequence (DNA): TGTGCCAGCAGTGAAGCGCTTCGGAGGGGCGGCTCATATGGCTACACCTTC.

The chain uses TRBV28 and TRBJ1-1, with 9 bases aligning to TRBD1. Trimming removed 6 bases from V and 3 bases from J; junction bases left unmatched: 8. CDR3 length: 15 amino acids. In germline, CDR1 is MDHEN, CDR2 SYDVKM. DNA for the CDR3: TGTGCCAGCAGCACACAGGGGGCGGCGGACACTGAAGCTTTCTTT. This encodes CASSTQGAADTEAFF. Full variable domain (rest looked up from reference TRBV28 and TRBJ1-1): DVKVTQSSRYLVKRTGEKVFLECVQDMDHENMFWYRQDPGLGLRLIYFSYDVKMKEKGDIPEGYSVSREKKERFSLILESASTNQTSMYLCASSTQGAADTEAFFGQGTRLTVV.

This chain links TRBV6-6 with TRBJ2-1; 7 nucleotides align to TRBD1. The germline gives CDR1 MNHNY, CDR2 SVGAGI (reference sequence). This CDR3 is 15 amino acids long. J was trimmed by 5 bases and V by 4 bases; bases with no gene match: 8. The CDR3 reads CASSFKTGEDNEQFF. CDR3 in DNA: TGTGCCAGCAGTTTCAAAACAGGGGAAGACAATGAGCAGTTCTTC.

This clone was detected only once. The chain is built from TRBV5-1 and TRBJ1-1, with 12 positions matching TRBD1. Germline V gene lookup returns CDR1 SGHRS and CDR2 YFSETQ. The trim removed 2 bases at V and 1 base at J, leaving 6 bases unmatched. The CDR3 runs to 17 residues. CDR3: CASSFAGQGAGNTEAFF. The CDR3 DNA reads as TGCGCCAGCAGCTTCGCGGGACAGGGGGCCGGGAACACTGAAGCTTTCTTT. Full variable domain (remainder filled in from reference TRBV5-1 and TRBJ1-1): KAGVTQTPRYLIKTRGQQVTLSCSPISGHRSVSWYQQTPGQGLQFLFEYFSETQRNKGNFPGRFSGRQFSNSRSEMNVSTLELGDSALYLCASSFAGQGAGNTEAFFGQGTRLTVV.

J is TRBJ1-2 and V is TRBV7-2, with 7 bases that match TRBD1. This CDR3 has 15 residues. Germline values: CDR1 SGHTA, CDR2 FQGNSA. V was pared by 5 bases and J by 4 bases, with 10 bases of the junction left unmatched. CDR3 region: CASSPQTGSIYGYTF. The CDR3 region has the DNA TGTGCCAGCAGCCCCCAGACAGGGTCTATCTATGGCTACACCTTC. Full variable domain (missing parts from reference TRBV7-2 and TRBJ1-2): GAGVSQSPSNKVTEKGKDVELRCDPISGHTALYWYRQSLGQGLEFLIYFQGNSAPDKSGLPSDRFSAERTGGSVSTLTIQRTQQEDSAVYLCASSPQTGSIYGYTFGSGTRLTVV.

The chain combines TRBV5-1 with TRBJ2-3; 7 nucleotides align to TRBD1. CDR1 SGHRS and CDR2 YFSETQ come from the germline V gene. This CDR3 contains 14 residues. V lost 3 bases to trimming and J lost 4 bases; unmatched junction nucleotides: 5. The DNA for the CDR3 is TGCGCCAGCAGCTCTACAGGGGTCGCAGATACGCAGTATTTT. This codes for CASSSTGVADTQYF.

The rearrangement uses TRBV7-8 and TRBJ2-7, with 13 nucleotides matching TRBD2. V was clipped by 2 bases and J by 3 bases; unmatched bases: 4. Germline assignment: CDR1 SGHVS and CDR2 FQNEAQ. CDR3 length equals 16 residues. For the CDR3, the DNA is TGTGCCAGCAGCTTATTAGGACTAGCGGGGGACTACGAGCAGTACGTC. Its protein product is CASSLLGLAGDYEQYV.

This clone occurred once. The gene calls are TRBV2 and TRBJ2-5, with 8 bases that match TRBD2. Germline V CDR1 and CDR2: SNHLY, FYNNEI. V lost 2 bases to trimming and J lost 9 bases; unmatched junction nucleotides: 11. The CDR3 runs 15 residues. The chain's CDR3 is CASSETAGGHGAQYF. CDR3 bases: TGTGCCAGCAGTGAAACGGCGGGAGGTCACGGGGCCCAGTACTTC.

The chain is built from TRBV7-9 and TRBJ1-2; D is possibly TRBD1 (6 bases). V gave up 0 bases and J gave up 1 base, with 12 bases separating them. This CDR3 has 16 amino acids. Germline CDR1 and CDR2: SEHNR and FQNEAQ (reference sequence). The CDR3 DNA follows: TGTGCCAGCAGCTTAGCGCCCGGACAGATTAACTATGGCTACACCTTC. Encoded protein: CASSLAPGQINYGYTF.

This clone was detected only once. The gene calls are TRBV11-3 and TRBJ2-5, with TRBD2 as a possible D gene (6 bases). The length of the CDR3 is 13 residues. Germline CDR1 SGHNT, CDR2 YENEEA. The V end lost 3 bases, the J end lost 5 bases, and 10 bases lay between the germline ends. CDR3 DNA sequence: TGTGCCAGCAGCTTCCCGGGGGACGAGACCCAGTACTTC. Encoded protein: CASSFPGDETQYF.

The rearrangement joins TRBV30 to TRBJ1-2; no firm D call. Germline-derived CDR1 and CDR2 are GTSNPN and SVGIG (reference sequence). This CDR3 has 14 residues. V lost 2 bases to trimming and J lost 0 bases, with 10 bases between them. CDR3 sequence reads: CAWSPPGPNYGYTF. The CDR3 bases are TGTGCCTGGAGTCCCCCGGGTCCTAACTATGGCTACACCTTC. The variable domain in full, with the rest retrieved from reference TRBV30 and TRBJ1-2, is SQTIHQWPATLVQPVGSPLSLECTVEGTSNPNLYWYRQAAGRGLQLLFYSVGIGQISSEVPQNLSASRPQDRQFILSSKKLLLSDSGFYLCAWSPPGPNYGYTFGSGTRLTVV.

This rearrangement joins TRBV6-2 or TRBV6-3 to TRBJ2-3; D remains ambiguous. Germline-derived CDR1 and CDR2 are MNHEY and SVGEGT. V lost 4 bases and J lost 2, with 10 bases in between. The CDR3 spans 14 residues. DNA for the CDR3: TGTGCCAGCAGTTTTATGAGGTTCACAGATACGCAGTATTTT. This encodes CASSFMRFTDTQYF.

This chain links TRBV21-1 with TRBJ1-4; TRBD1 was called by the table and not checked on the DNA. TRBV21-1 has pseudogene status. CDR3 length: 14 residues. The CDR3 DNA sequence: TGTGCCAGCAGCCCTACAGGGGAAAGGGAAAAACTGTTTTTT. It codes for CASSPTGEREKLFF.

The chain links TRBV19 to TRBJ1-6, with TRBD1 identical over 7 bases. Germline CDR1 and CDR2: LNHDA and SQIVND (reference sequence). The CDR3 is made up of 16 amino acids. The ends lost 4 bases at V and 14 bases at J; junction bases unmatched: 17. CDR3 nucleotide sequence: TGTGCCAGTAGTACCCAACGGACAGGAACGGGGGTCACCCTCCACTTT. Its protein is CASSTQRTGTGVTLHF.

This rearrangement joins TRBV6-4 to TRBJ2-3; 8 nucleotides match TRBD2. CDR1 and CDR2 (germline): MRHNA, SNTAGT. This CDR3 is built from 20 residues. Trimming at V came to 0 bases and at J to 0 bases, leaving 14 bases not matched to a gene. The CDR3 DNA follows: TGTGCCAGCAGTGACTCTTATCAGGGACTAGGCCAGTCTAGCACAGATACGCAGTATTTT. Translated, it gives CASSDSYQGLGQSSTDTQYF.

The chain joins TRBV4-1 to TRBJ1-4; weak D call: TRBD1 (6 bases). The CDR3 spans 17 residues. V lost 0 bases and J 3 bases, leaving 14 bases between the germline ends. Per the germline V gene, CDR1 is MGHRA and CDR2 is YSYEKL. The DNA for the CDR3 is TGCGCCAGCAGCCAAGAAACAGGGAGGGTGGCTAATGAAAAACTGTTTTTT. Amino acids: CASSQETGRVANEKLFF.

The chain is built from TRBV29-1 and TRBJ2-2; a possible D gene is TRBD2 (6 bases). The CDR3 has 14 residues. CDR1 and CDR2 (germline): SQVTM, ANQGSEA. With 5 bases removed from V and 0 bases from J, the gap between germline ends came to 10 bases. The CDR3 here is CSVRTGANTGELFF. Here the CDR3 DNA reads TGCAGCGTTCGGACGGGAGCGAACACCGGGGAGCTGTTTTTT.

In its sample, this clone was seen a few times. The chain employs TRBV6-4 and TRBJ1-6; D not certain. Trimming pared 2 bases from V and 8 bases from J, leaving 7 bases between. Germline lookup yields CDR1 MRHNA and CDR2 SNTAGT. This CDR3 region has 13 residues. CDR3 coding DNA: TGTGCCAGCAGTGACAACCTAGATTCACCCCTCCACTTT. Translation: CASSDNLDSPLHF.

This chain joins TRBV7-8 and TRBJ1-2, with D tentatively TRBD1 (6 bases). The V end was cut by 5 bases, the J end by 4 bases, with 14 bases between. Germline V lookup: CDR1 SGHVS, CDR2 FQNEAQ. The CDR3 length is 14 residues. The CDR3 nucleotides are TGTGCCAGCAGCCCGCGACAGGCAAGCTATGGCTACACCTTC. Protein product: CASSPRQASYGYTF.

V is TRBV20-1 and J is TRBJ1-4; 9 bases align to TRBD1. J was trimmed by 7 bases and V by 3 bases; bases with no gene match: 9. The CDR3 sequence is 15 residues long. CDR1 and CDR2 from the germline V gene are DFQATT and SNEGSKA (reference sequence). CDR3 nucleotide sequence: TGCAGTGCTAGTCTCGGGACAGGGCGGGGTGAAAAACTGTTTTTT. Residues: CSASLGTGRGEKLFF.

V is TRBV2 and J is TRBJ1-6; no firm D call. In germline, CDR1 is SNHLY, CDR2 FYNNEI. The V end was cut by 3 bases, the J end by 9 bases, with 6 bases between. The CDR3 has 12 residues. The CDR3 region has the DNA TGTGCCAGCAGTGATGAGATTTCACCCCTCCACTTT. Its translation is CASSDEISPLHF.

In DNA, the CDR3 is TGCGCCAGCAGCCAAGGTACAGGGGGGTCTGTGAACACTGAAGCTTTCTTT. Its translation: CASSQGTGGSVNTEAFF. The rearrangement joins TRBV4-1 to TRBJ1-1, with 8 bases aligning to TRBD1. The V and J ends lost 1 base and 0 bases, in that order; junction bases with no gene match: 7. This CDR3 contains 17 residues. The germline V gene encodes CDR1 MGHRA and CDR2 YSYEKL.